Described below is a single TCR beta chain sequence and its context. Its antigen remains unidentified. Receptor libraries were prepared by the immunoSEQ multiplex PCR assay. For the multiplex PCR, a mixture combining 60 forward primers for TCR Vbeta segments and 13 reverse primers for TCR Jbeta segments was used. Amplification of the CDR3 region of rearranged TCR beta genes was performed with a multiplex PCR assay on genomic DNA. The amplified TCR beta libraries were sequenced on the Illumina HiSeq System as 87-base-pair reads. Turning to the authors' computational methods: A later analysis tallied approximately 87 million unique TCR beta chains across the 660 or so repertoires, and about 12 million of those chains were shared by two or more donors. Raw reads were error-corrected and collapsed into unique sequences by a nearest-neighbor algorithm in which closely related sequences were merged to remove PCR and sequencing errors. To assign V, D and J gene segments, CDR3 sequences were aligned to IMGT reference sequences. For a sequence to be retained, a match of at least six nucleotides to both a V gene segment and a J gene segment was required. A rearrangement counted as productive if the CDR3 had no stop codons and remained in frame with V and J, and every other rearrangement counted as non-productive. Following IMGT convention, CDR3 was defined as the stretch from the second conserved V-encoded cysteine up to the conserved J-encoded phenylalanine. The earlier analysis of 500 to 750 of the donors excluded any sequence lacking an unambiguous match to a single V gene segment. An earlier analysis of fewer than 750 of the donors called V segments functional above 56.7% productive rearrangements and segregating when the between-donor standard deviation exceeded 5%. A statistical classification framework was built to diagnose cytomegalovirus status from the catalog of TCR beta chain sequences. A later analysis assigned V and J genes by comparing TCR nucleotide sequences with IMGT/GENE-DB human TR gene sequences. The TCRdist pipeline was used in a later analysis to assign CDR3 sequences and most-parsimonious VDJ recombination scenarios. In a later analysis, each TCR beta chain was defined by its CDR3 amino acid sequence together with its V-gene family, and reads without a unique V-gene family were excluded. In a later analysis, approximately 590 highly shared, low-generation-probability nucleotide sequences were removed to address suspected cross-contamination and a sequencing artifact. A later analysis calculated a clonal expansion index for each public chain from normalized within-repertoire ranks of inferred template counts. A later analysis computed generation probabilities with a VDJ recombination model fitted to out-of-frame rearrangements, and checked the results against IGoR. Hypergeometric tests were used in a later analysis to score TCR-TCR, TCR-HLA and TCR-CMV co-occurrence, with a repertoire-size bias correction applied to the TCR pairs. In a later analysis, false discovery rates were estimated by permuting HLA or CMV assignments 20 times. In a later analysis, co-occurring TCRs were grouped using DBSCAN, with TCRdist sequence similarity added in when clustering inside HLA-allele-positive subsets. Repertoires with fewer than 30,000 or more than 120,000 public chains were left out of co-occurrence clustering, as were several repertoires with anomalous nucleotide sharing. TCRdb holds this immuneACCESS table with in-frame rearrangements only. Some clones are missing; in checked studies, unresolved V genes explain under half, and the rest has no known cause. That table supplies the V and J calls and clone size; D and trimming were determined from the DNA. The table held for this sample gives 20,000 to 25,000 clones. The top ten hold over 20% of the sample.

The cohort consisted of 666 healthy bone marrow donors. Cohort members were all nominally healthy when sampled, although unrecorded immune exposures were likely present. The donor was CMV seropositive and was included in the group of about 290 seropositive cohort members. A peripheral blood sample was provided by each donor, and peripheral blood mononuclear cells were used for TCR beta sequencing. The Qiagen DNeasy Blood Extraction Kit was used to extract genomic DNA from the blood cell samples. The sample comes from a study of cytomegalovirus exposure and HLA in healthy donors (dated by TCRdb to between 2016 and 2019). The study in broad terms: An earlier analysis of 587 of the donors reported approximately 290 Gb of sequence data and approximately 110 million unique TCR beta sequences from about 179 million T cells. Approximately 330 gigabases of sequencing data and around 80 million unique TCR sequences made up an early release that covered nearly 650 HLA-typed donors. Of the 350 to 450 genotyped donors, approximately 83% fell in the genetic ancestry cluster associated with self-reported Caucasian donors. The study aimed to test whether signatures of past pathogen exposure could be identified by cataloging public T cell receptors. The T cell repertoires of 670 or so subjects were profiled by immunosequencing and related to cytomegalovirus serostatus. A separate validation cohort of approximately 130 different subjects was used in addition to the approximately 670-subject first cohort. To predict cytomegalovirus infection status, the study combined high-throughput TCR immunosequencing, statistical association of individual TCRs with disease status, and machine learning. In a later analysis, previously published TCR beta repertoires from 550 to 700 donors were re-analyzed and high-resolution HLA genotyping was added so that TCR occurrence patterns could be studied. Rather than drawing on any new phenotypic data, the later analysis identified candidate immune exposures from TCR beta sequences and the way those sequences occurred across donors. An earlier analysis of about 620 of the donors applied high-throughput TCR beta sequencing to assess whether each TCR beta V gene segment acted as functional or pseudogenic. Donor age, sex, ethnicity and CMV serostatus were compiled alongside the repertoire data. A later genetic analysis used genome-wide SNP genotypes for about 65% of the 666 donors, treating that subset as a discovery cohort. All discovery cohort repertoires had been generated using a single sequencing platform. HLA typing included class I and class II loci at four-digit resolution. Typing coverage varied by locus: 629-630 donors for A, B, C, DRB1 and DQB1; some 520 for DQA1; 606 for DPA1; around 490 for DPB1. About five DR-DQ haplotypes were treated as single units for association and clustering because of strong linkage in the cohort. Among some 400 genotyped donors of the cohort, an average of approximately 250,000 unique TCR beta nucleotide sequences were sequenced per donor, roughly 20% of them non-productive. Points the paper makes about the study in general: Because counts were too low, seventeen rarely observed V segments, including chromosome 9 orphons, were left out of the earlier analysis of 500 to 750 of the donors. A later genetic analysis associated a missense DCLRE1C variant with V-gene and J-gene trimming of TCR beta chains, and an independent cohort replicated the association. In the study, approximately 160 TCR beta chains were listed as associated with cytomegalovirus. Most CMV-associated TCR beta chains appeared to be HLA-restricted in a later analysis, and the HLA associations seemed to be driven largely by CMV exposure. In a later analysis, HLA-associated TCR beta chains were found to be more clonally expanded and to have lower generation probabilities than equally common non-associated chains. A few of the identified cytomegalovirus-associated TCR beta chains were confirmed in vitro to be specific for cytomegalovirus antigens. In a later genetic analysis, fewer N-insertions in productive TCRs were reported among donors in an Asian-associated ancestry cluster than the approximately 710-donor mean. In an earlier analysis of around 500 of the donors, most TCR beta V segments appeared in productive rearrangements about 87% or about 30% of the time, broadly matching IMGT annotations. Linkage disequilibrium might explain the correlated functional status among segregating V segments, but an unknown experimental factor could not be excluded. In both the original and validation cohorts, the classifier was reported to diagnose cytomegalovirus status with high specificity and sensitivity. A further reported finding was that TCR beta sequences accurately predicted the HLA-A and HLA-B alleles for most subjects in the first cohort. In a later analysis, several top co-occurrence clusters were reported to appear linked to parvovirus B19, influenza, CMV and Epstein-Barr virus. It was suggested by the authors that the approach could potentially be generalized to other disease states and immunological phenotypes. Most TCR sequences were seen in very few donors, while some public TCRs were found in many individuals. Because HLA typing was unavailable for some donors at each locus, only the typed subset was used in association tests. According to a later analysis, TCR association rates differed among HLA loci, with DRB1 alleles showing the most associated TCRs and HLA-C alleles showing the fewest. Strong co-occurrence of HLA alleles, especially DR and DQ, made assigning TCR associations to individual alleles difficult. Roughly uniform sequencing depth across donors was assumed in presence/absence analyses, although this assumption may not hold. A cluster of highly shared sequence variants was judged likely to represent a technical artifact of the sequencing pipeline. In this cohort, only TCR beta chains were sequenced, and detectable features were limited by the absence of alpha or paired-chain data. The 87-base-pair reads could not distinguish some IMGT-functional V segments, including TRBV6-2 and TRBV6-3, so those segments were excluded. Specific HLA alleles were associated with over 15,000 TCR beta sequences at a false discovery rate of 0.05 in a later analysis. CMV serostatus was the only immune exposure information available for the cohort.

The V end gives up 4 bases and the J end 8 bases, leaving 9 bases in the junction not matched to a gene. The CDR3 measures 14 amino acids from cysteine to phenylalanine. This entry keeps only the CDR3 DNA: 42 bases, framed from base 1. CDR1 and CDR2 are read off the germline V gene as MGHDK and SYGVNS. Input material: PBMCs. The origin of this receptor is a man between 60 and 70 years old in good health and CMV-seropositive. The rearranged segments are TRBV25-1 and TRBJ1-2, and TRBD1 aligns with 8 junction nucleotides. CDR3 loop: CASSVGQGQGGYTF. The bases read TGTGCCAGCAGTGTAGGACAGGGCCAGGGCGGCTACACCTTC.